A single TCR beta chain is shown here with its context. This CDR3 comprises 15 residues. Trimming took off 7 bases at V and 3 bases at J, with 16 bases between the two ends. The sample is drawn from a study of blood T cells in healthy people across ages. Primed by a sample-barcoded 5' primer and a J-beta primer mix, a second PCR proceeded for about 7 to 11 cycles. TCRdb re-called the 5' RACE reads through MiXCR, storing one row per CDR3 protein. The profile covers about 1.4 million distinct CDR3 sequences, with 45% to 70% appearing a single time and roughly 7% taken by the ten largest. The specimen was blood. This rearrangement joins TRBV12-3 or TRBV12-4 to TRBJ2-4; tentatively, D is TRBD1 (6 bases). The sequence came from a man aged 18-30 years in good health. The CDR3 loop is CASTYRVSSKNIQYF. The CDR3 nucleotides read TGTGCCAGCACCTACAGGGTTTCGAGCAAAAACATTCAGTACTTC.